The TCR beta chain under discussion was sequenced for a study of cytomegalovirus exposure and HLA in healthy donors. Germline V lookup: CDR1 MNHEY, CDR2 SVGAGI. Trimming removed 6 bases from V and 7 bases from J, with 22 bases in between. The length of the CDR3 is 15 residues. Study-wide results and caveats: The authors later found most CMV-associated TCR beta chains appeared HLA-restricted. Most TCR sequences showed up rarely, but some public TCRs showed up in many donors.

PCR was performed using 60 Vbeta and 13 Jbeta primers. Data came from immunoSEQ multiplex PCR; TCRdb stores just in-frame clones and leaves some out. The table records about 83,000 clones, roughly four fifths of them present only once. Note on this clone: Its antigen is still unknown.

The rearrangement joins TRBV6-5 to TRBJ2-7; D is possibly TRBD1 (8 bases). The sequencing sample was made of PBMCs. The sequence came from a young woman in good health and CMV-seronegative. This chain's CDR3 is CASSLGGQTGEEQYF. The CDR3 DNA sequence: TGTGCCAGCAGCCTCGGGGGGCAGACAGGGGAAGAGCAGTACTTC.